A selection of T cell receptor beta chains follows, all from one sample in a study of shared clonotypes between healthy human individuals. Clones were read by immunoSEQ multiplex PCR, and TCRdb kept only the in-frame ones, dropping some. The table lists some 2 million clones, around 95% of them singletons, with 0.13% in the top ten. The sequenced material came from naive CD4+ T cells sorted from blood. The source is a man between 18 and 29 years old in good health. Both conserved end residues are trimmed from each CDR3. Fields, in order: CDR3 protein, V gene.

CDR3 protein: TWGRDRNIQY
V gene: TRBV2

CDR3 protein: ASSTRQDSRDEQY
V gene: TRBV28

CDR3 protein: ASSLGAVANYGYT
V gene: TRBV5-1

CDR3 protein: ASSLWAGKETQY
V gene: TRBV6-5

CDR3 protein: ASSPGGYYGYT
V gene: TRBV7-2

CDR3 protein: ASSLATTYEQY
V gene: TRBV11-2

CDR3 protein: ASSQWLLNTGELF
V gene: TRBV4-1

CDR3 protein: ASSLYQGGNSPLH
V gene: TRBV7-2

CDR3 protein: ASSQTRRGLQPQH
V gene: TRBV23-1

CDR3 protein: ASSWDRVYT
V gene: TRBV5-6

CDR3 protein: ASRPGQGSYEQY
V gene: TRBV6-5

CDR3 protein: AIRSGLGYT
V gene: TRBV10-3

CDR3 protein: ASSPDRASVRGYT
V gene: TRBV10-1

CDR3 protein: ASSLGGNYGYT
V gene: TRBV7-3

CDR3 protein: ASSPSTGTGTFNYGYT
V gene: TRBV5-1

CDR3 protein: AISEGTVYGYT
V gene: TRBV10-3

CDR3 protein: ASSPRDRAGTYEQY
V gene: TRBV5-6

CDR3 protein: ASSVRTDTQY
V gene: TRBV6-1

CDR3 protein: ASSSSSGSAREQF
V gene: TRBV6-5

CDR3 protein: ANSGDGGQPQH
V gene: TRBV2

CDR3 protein: ASSSFRGGNIQY
V gene: TRBV6-5

CDR3 protein: ATHPGLDGRPIY
V gene: TRBV19

CDR3 protein: AISESFAGDTDTQY
V gene: TRBV10-3

CDR3 protein: ASSSWSRGNNSPLH
V gene: TRBV27

CDR3 protein: ASSSVDLRQPGELF
V gene: TRBV27

CDR3 protein: ASSLGVQSSYEQY
V gene: TRBV28